This TCR beta chain was obtained from a study of Graves' ophthalmopathy and Graves' hyperthyroidism. Whole-study context: The authors defined stable hyperthyroidism as no ophthalmopathy within 18 months of follow-up. Overall study results and limits: Among thyroid clonotypes expanded above 0.001 frequency, most also appeared in blood.

CDR3 length: 14 amino acids. The germline CDR1 and CDR2 sequences are SEHNR and FQNEAQ (reference sequence). The V end lost 6 bases, the J end lost 5 bases, and 17 bases lay between the germline ends. Turning to this clonotype: Its antigen is still unknown.

Amplification from RNA transcripts yielded the TCR beta CDR3 regions. A first-round RT-PCR used HTBI primers, followed by a second-round multiplex PCR. TCRdb reprocessed the multiplex PCR reads via MiXCR and lists one record per CDR3 protein. Among over a million distinct CDR3 sequences, about 40% were seen once, and the ten largest hold approximately 12%. Among the hyperthyroidism patients, all were newly diagnosed, aged 18 to 65, with under 2 months' duration. Orbital computed tomography, together with clinical symptoms, serum thyroxine, TRAb and thyroid ultrasound, was used for diagnosis. The gene calls are TRBV7-9 and TRBJ2-7; tentatively, D is TRBD1 (5 bases). Material: peripheral blood or thyroid tissue (not recorded which). This sequence was found in an adult man with Graves' hyperthyroidism. This CDR3 is CASSFRQGYHEQYF. Here the CDR3 DNA reads TGTGCCAGCAGTTTTCGGCAGGGCTACCACGAGCAGTACTTC.